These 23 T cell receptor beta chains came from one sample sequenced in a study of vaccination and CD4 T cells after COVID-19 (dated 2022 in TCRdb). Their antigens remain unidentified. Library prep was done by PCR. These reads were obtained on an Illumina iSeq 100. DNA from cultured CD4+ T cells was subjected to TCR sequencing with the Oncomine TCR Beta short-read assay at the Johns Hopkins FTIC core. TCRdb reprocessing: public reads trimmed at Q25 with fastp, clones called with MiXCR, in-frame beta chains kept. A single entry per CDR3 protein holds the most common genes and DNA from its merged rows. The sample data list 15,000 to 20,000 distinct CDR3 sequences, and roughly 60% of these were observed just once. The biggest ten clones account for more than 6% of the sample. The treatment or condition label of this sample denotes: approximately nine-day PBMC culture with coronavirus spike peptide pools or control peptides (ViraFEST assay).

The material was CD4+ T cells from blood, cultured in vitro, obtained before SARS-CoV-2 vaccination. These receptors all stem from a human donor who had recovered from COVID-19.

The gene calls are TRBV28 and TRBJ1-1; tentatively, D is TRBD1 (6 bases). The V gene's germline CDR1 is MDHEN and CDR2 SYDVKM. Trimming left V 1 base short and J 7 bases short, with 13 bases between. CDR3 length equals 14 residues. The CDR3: CASSLSPGDLEAFF. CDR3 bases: TGTGCCAGCAGTTTATCTCCAGGGGACCTTGAAGCTTTCTTT.

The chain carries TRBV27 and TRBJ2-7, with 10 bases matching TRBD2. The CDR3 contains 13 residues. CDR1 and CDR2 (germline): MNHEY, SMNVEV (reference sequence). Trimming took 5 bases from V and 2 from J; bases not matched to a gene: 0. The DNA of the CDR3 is TGTGCCAGCAGTAGCGGGAGGGCCTACGAGCAGTACTTC. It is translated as CASSSGRAYEQYF.

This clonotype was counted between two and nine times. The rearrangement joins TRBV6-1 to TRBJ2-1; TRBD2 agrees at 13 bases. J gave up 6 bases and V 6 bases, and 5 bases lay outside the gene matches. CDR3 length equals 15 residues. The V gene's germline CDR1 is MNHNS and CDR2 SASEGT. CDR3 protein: CASRPGLAGANEQFF. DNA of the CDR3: TGTGCCAGCAGACCAGGACTAGCGGGAGCCAATGAGCAGTTCTTC.

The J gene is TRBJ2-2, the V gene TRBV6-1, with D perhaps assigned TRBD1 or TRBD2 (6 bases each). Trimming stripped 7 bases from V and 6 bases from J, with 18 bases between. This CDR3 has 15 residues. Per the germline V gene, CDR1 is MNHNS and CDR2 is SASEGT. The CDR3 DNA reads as TGTGCCAGCACCGCGGGCTGGGGGGCCCCCGGGGAGCTGTTTTTT. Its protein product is CASTAGWGAPGELFF.

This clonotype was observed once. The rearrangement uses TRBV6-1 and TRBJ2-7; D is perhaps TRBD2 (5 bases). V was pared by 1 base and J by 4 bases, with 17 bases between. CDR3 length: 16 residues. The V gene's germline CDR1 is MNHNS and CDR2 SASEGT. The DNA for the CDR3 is TGTGCCAGCAGTGAAGGGTGGCGTCTAGCCCCTTACGAGCAGTACTTC. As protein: CASSEGWRLAPYEQYF.

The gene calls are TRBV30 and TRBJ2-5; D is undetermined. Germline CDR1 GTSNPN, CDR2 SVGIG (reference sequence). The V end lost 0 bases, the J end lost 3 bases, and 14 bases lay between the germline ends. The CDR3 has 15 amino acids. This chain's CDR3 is CAWSVPRPFEETQYF. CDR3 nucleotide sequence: TGTGCCTGGAGTGTACCCCGCCCCTTTGAAGAGACCCAGTACTTC.

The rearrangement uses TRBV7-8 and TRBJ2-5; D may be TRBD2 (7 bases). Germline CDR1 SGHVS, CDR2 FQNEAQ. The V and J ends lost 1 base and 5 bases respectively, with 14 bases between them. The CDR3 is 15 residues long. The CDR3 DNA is TGTGCCAGCAGCTTAGGGGCGGGGGCATTCGAGACCCAGTACTTC. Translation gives CASSLGAGAFETQYF.

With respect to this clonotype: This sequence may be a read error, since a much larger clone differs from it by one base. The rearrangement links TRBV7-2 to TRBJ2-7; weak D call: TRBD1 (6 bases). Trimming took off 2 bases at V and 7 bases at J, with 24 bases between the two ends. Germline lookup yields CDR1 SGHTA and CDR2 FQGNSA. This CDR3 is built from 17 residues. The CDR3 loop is CASSLQGPGLAYNEQYF. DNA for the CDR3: TGTGCCAGCAGCTTACAGGGGCCTGGGTTGGCATACAATGAGCAGTACTTC.

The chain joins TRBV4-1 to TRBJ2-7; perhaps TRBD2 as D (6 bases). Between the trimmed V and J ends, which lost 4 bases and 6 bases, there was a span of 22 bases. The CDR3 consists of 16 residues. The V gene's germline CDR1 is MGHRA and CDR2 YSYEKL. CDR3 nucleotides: TGCGCCAGCAGCCCACTGTTGGGTGGGAGGCGAGGCGAGCAGTACTTC. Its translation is CASSPLLGGRRGEQYF.

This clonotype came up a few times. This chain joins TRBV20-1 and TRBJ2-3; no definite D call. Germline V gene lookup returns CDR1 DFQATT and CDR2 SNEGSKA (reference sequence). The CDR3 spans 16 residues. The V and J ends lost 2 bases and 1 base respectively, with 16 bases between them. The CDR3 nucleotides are TGCAGTGCTAGACCGGGCAGAGCCACTGGCACAGATACGCAGTATTTT. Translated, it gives CSARPGRATGTDTQYF.

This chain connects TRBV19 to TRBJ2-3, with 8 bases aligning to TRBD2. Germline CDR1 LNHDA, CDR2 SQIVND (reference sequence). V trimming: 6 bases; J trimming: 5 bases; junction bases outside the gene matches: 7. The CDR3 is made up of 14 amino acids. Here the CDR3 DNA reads TGTGCCAGTAGAGATGGTAGCGGGAAAGATACGCAGTATTTT. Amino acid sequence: CASRDGSGKDTQYF.

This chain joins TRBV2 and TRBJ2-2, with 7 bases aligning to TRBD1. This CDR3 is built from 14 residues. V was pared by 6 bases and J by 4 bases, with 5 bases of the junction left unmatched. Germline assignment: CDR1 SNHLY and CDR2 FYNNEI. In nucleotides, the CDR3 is TGTGCCAGCAGGGACAGGCGGAGCACCGGGGAGCTGTTTTTT. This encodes CASRDRRSTGELFF.

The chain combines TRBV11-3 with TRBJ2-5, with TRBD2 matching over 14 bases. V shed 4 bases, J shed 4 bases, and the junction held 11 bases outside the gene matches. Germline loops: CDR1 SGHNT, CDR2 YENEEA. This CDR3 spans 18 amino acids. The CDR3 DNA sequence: TGTGCCAGCAGCTCACCCGGGACTAGCGGGAGAGGGGGAGAGACCCAGTACTTC. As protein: CASSSPGTSGRGGETQYF.

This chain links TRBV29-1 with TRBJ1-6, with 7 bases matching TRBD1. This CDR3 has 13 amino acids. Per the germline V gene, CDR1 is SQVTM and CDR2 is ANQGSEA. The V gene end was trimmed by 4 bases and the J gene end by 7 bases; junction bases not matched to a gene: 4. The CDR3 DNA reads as TGCAGCGTTGGACAGGGAGACAATTCACCCCTCCACTTT. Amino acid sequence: CSVGQGDNSPLHF.

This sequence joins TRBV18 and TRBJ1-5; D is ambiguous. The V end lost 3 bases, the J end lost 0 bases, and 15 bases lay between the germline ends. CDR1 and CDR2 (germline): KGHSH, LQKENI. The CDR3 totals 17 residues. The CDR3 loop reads CASSPEPTHYSNQPQHF. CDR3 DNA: TGTGCCAGCTCACCGGAGCCCACACATTATAGCAATCAGCCCCAGCATTTT.

The CDR3 loop reads CASSLNTDTQYF. The CDR3 DNA reads as TGCGCCAGCAGCTTGAACACAGATACGCAGTATTTT. The V and J genes are TRBV5-1 and TRBJ2-3; D is ambiguous. CDR3 length equals 12 residues. Between the trimmed V and J ends, which lost 1 base and 2 bases, there was a span of 2 bases. Germline values: CDR1 SGHRS, CDR2 YFSETQ.

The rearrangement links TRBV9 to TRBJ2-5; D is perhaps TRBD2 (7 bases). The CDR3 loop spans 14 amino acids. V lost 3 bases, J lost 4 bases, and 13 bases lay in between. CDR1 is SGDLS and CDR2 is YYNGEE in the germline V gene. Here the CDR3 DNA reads TGTGCCAGCAGCGCTCAAGGGGGGGGAGAGACCCAGTACTTC. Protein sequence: CASSAQGGGETQYF.

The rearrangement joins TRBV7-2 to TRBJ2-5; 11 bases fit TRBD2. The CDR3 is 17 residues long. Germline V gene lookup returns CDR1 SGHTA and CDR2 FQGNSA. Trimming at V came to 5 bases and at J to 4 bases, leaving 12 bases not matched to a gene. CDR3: CASSTGAGLAEIETQYF. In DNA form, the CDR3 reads TGTGCCAGCAGCACCGGCGCGGGACTAGCGGAGATAGAGACCCAGTACTTC.

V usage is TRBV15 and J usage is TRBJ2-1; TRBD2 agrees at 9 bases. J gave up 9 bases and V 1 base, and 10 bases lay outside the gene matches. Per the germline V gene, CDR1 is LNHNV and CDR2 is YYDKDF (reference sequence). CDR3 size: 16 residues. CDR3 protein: CATSRASGTGAIEQFF. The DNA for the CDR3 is TGTGCCACCAGCAGAGCTAGCGGGACGGGGGCGATTGAGCAGTTCTTC.

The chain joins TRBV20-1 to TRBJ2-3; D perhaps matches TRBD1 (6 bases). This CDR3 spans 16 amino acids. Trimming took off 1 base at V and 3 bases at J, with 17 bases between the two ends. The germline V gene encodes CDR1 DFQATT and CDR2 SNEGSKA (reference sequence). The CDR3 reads CSARAGRTAQTDTQYF. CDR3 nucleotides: TGCAGTGCTAGAGCCGGCAGGACAGCGCAGACAGATACGCAGTATTTT.

Written as DNA, the CDR3 is TGTGCCACCGGGGGGGACAGGGGTAGCAATCAGCCCCAGCATTTT. Amino acids: CATGGDRGSNQPQHF. The rearrangement links TRBV6-1 to TRBJ1-5; TRBD1 aligns across 10 bases. There are 15 residues in the CDR3. V was clipped by 10 bases and J by 0 bases; unmatched bases: 6. The germline CDR1 and CDR2 sequences are MNHNS and SASEGT.

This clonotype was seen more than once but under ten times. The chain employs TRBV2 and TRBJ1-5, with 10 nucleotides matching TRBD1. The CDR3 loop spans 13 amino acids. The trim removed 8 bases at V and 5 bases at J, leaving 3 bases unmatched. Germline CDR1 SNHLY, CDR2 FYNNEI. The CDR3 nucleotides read TGTGCCAGCCGGGACAGGGGATATCAGCCCCAGCATTTT. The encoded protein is CASRDRGYQPQHF.

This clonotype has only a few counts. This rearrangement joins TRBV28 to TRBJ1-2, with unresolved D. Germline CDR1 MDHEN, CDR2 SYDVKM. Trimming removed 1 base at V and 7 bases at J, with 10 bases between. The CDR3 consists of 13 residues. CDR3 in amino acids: CASSLSEQRGYTF. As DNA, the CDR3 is TGTGCCAGCAGTTTATCTGAACAACGTGGCTACACCTTC.